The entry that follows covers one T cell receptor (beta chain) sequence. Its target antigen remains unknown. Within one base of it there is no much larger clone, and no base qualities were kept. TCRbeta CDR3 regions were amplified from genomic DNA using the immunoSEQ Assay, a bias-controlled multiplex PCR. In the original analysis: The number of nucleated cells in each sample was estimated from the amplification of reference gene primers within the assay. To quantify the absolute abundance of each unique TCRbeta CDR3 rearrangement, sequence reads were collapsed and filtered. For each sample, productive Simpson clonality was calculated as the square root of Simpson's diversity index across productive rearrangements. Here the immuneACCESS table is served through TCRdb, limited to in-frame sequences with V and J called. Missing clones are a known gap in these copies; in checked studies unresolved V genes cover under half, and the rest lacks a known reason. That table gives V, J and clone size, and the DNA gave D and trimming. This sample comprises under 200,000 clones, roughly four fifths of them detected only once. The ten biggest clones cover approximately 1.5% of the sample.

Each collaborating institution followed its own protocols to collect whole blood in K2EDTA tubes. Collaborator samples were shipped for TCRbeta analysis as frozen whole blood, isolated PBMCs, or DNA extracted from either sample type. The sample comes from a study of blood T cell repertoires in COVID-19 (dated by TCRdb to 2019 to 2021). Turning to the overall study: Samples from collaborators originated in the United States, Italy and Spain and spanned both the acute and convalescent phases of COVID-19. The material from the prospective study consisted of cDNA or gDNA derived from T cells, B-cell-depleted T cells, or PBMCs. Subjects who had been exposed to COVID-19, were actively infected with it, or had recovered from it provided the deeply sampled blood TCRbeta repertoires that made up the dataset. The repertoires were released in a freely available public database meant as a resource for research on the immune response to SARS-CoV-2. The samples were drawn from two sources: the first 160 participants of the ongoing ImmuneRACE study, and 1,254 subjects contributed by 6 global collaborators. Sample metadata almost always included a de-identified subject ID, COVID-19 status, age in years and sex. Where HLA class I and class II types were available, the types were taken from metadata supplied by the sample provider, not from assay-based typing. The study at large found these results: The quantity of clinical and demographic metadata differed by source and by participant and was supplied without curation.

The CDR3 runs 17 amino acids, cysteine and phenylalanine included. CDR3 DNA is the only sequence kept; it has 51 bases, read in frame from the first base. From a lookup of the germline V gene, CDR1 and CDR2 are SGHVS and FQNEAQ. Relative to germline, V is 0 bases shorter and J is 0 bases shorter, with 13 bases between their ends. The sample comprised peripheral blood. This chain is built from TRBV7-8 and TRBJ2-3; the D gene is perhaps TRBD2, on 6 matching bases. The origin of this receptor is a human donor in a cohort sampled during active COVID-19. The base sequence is TGTGCCAGCAGCTTAGCGGGGGGTAGTCCAAGCACAGATACGCAGTATTTT. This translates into CASSLAGGSPSTDTQYF.